This TCR beta chain was obtained from a study of blood T cell repertoires in COVID-19. Study as a whole: T cells, B-cell-depleted T cells, or PBMCs provided the cDNA or gDNA that served as material.

Using immunoSEQ multiplex PCR, the repertoire was profiled, and TCRdb retains in-frame clones only, with some absent. Seen here are 200,000 or so clones, roughly four fifths observed once, and the top ten hold approximately 6.2%. Trimming took 4 bases from V and 4 from J, leaving 11 bases between them. CDR1 is SGHRS and CDR2 is YFSETQ in the germline V gene. The CDR3 has 13 amino acids. V is TRBV5-1 and J is TRBJ1-2, with D perhaps matching TRBD1 (6 bases). Sequences were obtained from peripheral blood. This TCR was recovered from a woman aged 40 to 55 with acute or convalescent COVID-19. CDR3 loop: CASSPETGYGYTF. In nucleotides, the CDR3 is TGCGCCAGCAGCCCCGAGACAGGCTATGGCTACACCTTC.